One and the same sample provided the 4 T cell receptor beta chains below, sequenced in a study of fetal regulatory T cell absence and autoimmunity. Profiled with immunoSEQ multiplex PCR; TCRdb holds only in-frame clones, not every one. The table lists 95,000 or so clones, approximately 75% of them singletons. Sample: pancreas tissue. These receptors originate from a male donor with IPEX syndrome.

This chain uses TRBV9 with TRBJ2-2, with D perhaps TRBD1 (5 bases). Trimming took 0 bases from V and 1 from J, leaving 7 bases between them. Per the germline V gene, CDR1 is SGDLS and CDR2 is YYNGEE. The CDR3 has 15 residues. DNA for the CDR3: TGTGCCAGCAGCGTAGCCCAGGGGAACACCGGGGAGCTGTTTTTT. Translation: CASSVAQGNTGELFF.

CDR3 bases: TGTGCCAGCAGCGTAAGACAGGGGGCCTACAATGAGCAGTTCTTC. Translated: CASSVRQGAYNEQFF. The chain recombines TRBV9 with TRBJ2-1, with TRBD1 identical over 9 bases. The ends lost 1 base at V and 2 bases at J; junction bases unmatched: 1. The germline V gene encodes CDR1 SGDLS and CDR2 YYNGEE. CDR3 length: 15 residues.

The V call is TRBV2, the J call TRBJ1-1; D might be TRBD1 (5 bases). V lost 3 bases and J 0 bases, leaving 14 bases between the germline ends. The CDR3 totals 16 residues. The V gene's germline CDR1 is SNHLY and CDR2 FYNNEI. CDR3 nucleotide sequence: TGTGCCAGCAGTGAGCGAAGGGGACTTGTGAACACTGAAGCTTTCTTT. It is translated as CASSERRGLVNTEAFF.

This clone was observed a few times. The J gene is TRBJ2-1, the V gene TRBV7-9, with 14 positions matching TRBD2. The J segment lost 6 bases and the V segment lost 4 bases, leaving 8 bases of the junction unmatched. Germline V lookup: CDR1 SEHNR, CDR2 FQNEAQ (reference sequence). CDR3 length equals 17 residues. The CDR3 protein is CASSSGLAGGPGNEQFF. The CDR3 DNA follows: TGTGCCAGCAGCTCTGGACTAGCGGGAGGCCCGGGCAATGAGCAGTTCTTC.